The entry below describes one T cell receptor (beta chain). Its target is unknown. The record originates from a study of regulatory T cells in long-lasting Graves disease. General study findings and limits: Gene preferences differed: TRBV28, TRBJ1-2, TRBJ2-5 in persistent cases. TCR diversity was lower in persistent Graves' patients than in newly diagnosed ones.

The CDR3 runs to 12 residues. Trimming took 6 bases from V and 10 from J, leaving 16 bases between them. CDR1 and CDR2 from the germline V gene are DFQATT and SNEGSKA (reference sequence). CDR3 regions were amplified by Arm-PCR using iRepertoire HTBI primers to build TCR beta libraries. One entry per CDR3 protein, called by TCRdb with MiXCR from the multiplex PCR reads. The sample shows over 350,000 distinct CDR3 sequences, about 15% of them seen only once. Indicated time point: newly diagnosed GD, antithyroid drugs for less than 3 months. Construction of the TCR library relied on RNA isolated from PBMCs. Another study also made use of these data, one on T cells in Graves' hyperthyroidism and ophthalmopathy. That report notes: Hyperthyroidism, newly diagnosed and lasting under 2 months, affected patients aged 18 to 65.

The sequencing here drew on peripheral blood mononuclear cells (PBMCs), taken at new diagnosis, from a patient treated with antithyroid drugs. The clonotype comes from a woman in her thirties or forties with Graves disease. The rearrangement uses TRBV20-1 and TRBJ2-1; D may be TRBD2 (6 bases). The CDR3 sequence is CSARDSGWEQFF. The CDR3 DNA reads TGCAGTGCCAGGGACTCCGGCTGGGAGCAGTTCTTC.